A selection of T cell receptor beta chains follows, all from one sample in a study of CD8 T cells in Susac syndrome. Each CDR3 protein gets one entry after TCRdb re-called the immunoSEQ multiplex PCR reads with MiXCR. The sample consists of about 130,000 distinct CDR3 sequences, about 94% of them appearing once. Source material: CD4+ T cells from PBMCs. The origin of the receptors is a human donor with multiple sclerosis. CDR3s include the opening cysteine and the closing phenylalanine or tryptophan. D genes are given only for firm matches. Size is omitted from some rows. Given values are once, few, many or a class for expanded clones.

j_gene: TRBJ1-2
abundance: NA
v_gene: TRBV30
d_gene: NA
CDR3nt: TGTGCCCTCTTAGAGGGGCCTCCCTATGGCTACACCTTC
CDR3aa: CALLEGPPYGYTF

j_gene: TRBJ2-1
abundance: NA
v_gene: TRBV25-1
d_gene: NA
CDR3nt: TGTGCCTCCTGGGGGAGACAGAACGGGGATGAGCAGTTCTTC
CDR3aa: CASWGRQNGDEQFF

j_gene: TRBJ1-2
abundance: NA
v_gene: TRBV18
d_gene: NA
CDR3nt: TGTGCCAGCTCACCATCCCGACAGGACAATGGCTACACCTTC
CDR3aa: CASSPSRQDNGYTF

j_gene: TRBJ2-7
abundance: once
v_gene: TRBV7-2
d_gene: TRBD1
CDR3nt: TGTGCCAGCAGCTTTCTAGGGACAGGGGTCGAGCAGTACTTC
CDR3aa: CASSFLGTGVEQYF

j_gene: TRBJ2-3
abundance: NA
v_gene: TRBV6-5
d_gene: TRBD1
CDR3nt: TGTGCCAGCAGTTACGGGCAGGGGGCATTAGATACGCAGTATTTT
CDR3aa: CASSYGQGALDTQYF

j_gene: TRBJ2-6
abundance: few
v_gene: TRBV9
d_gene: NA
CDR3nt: TGTGCCAGCAGCGTAGCTTCTGGGGCCAACGTCCTGACTTTC
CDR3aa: CASSVASGANVLTF

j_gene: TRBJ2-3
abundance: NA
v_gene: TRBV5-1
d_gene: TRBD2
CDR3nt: TGCGCCAGCCAGGGAACTAGCGGGACCTCAGATACGCAGTATTTT
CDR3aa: CASQGTSGTSDTQYF

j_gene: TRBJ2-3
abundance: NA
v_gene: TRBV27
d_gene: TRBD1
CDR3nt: TGTGCCAGCTGGTGGACAGGGGGGTCAGATACGCAGTATTTT
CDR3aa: CASWWTGGSDTQYF

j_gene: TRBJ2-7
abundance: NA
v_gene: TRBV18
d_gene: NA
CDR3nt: TGTGCCAGCTCCCCTCAGGCGGGGAACGAGCAGTACTTC
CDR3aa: CASSPQAGNEQYF

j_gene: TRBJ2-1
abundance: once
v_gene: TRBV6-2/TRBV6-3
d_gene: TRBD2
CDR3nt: TGTGCCAGCAGTTACGCTCTTCGAGCGGGGGGCCCAAATGAGCAGTTCTTC
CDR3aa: CASSYALRAGGPNEQFF

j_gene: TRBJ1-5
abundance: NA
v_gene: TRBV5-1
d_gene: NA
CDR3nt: TGCGCCAGCAGCTTGACACAGGGCAATCAGCCCCAGCATTTT
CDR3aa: CASSLTQGNQPQHF

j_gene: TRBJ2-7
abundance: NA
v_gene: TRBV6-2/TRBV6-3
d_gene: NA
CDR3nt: TGTGCCAGCAGTTACTCACTAGATTGGCTTACGGGCTACGAGCAGTACTTC
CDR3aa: CASSYSLDWLTGYEQYF

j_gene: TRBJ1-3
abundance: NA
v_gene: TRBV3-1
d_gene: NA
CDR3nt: TGTGCCAGCAGCCTGGGGGAAGGTGGAAACACCATATATTTT
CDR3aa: CASSLGEGGNTIYF

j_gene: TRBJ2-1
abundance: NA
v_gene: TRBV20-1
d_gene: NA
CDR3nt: TGCAGTGCCCCCCGGGGCGGGTCGGTTAACAATGAGCAGTTCTTC
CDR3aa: CSAPRGGSVNNEQFF

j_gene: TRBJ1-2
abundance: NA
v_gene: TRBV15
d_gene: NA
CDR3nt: TGTGCCACCAGCACTAGGGGAACGTATGGCTACACCTTC
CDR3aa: CATSTRGTYGYTF

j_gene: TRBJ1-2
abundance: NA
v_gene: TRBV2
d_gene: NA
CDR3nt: TGTGCCAGCAGCCCAACCGGGTCTTACTATGGCTACACCTTC
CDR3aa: CASSPTGSYYGYTF

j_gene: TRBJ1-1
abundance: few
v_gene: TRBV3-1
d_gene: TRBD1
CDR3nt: TGTGCCAGCAGCCAGGACAGGGGGAACACTGAAGCTTTCTTT
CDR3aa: CASSQDRGNTEAFF

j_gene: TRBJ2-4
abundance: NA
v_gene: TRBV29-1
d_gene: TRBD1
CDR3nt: TGCAGCGTTGAAGACGGGGGACAGGGAGTCAAAAACATTCAGTACTTC
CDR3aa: CSVEDGGQGVKNIQYF

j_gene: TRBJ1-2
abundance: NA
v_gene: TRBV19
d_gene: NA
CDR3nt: TGTGCCAGTAGGTACGGGAGAGGCTACACCTTC
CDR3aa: CASRYGRGYTF

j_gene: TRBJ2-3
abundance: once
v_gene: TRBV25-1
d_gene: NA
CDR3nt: TGTGCCAGCAAGCGGGCCGGACCAGATACGCAGTATTTT
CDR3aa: CASKRAGPDTQYF

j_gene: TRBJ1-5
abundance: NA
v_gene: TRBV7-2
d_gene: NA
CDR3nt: TGTGCCAGCAGCTTAGAGAGATTTCAGCCCCAGCATTTT
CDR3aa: CASSLERFQPQHF

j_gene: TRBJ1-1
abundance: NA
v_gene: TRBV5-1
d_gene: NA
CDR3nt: TGCGCCAGCAGCTTTAATCCGCGGGAGAGGGTTAGCACTGAAGCTTTCTTT
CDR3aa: CASSFNPRERVSTEAFF

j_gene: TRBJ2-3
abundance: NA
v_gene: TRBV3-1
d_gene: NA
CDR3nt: TGTGCCAGCAGCCAAGTGAGGGGGGGGCGGACAGATACGCAGTATTTT
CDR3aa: CASSQVRGGRTDTQYF

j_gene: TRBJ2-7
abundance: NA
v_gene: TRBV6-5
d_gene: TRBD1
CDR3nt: TGTGCCAGCAGTCCACAACAGGGGCCCTGGGAGCAGTACTTC
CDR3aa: CASSPQQGPWEQYF

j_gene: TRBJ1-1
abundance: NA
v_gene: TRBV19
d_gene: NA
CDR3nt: TGTGCCAGTACGCGGCCAGGGGACACTGAAGCTTTCTTT
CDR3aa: CASTRPGDTEAFF

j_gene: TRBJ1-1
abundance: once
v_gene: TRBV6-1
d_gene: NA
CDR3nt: TGTGCCAGCAGCCGCGGACAGACCATGAACACTGAAGCTTTCTTT
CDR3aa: CASSRGQTMNTEAFF

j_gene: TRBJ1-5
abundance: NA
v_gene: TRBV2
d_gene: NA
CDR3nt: TGTGCCAGCTTAAGCATGAGCAATCAGCCCCAGCATTTT
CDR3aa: CASLSMSNQPQHF

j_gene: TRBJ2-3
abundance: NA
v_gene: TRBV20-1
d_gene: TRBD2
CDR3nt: TGCAGTCGACACCCTCCTAGCGGCGCCACAGATACGCAGTATTTT
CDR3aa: CSRHPPSGATDTQYF

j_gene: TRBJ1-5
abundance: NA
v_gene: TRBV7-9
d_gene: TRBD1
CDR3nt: TGTGCCAGCAGCCGGGACAGCGATCAGCCCCAGCATTTT
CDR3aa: CASSRDSDQPQHF

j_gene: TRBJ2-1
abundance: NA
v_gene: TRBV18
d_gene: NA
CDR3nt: TGTGCCAGCTCACCACCGAGGGCGACGGGCTCCTACAATGAGCAGTTCTTC
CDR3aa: CASSPPRATGSYNEQFF

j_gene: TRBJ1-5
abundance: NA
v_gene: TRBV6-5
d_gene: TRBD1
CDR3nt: TGTGCCAGCAGAAAGAGGGGGCAGCAGCCCCAGCATTTT
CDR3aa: CASRKRGQQPQHF

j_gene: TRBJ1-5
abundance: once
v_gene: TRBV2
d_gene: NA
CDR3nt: TGTGCCAGCAGTGTTGCACCGCGGGGGAGCAATCAGCCCCAGCATTTT
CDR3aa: CASSVAPRGSNQPQHF

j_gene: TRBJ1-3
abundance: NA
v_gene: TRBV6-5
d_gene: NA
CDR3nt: TGTGCCAGCAGTTACTCATCCGACAGGCTTGGAAACACCATATATTTT
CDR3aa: CASSYSSDRLGNTIYF

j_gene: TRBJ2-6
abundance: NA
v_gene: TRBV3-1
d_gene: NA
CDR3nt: TGTGCCAGCAGTCCACAGGGTTCAGGGGCCAACGTCCTGACTTTC
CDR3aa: CASSPQGSGANVLTF

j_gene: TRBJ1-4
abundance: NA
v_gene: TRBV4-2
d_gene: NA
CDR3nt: TGTGCCAGCAGCCAAGAGGGACCGGGACGTGAAAAACTGTTTTTT
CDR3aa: CASSQEGPGREKLFF

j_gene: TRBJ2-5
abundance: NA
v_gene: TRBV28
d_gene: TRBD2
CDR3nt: TGTGCCAGCATAAGGGAGGGAGTCGGGACCCAGTACTTC
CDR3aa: CASIREGVGTQYF

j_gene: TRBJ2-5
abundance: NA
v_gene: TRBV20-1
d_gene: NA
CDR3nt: TGCAGTGCGACCACTGACAGAAAACAAGAGACCCAGTACTTC
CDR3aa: CSATTDRKQETQYF

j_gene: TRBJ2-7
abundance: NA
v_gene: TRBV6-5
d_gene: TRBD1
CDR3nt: TGTGCCAGCAGTTACTCGAGGGGACAGCCCTACGAGCAGTACTTC
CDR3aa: CASSYSRGQPYEQYF

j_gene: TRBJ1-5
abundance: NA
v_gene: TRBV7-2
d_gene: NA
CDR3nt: TGTGCCAGCAGCTTAACGGGGAATCAGCCCCAGCATTTT
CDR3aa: CASSLTGNQPQHF

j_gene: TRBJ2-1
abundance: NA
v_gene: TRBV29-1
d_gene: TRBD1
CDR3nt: TGCAGCGTTGGGGGACAGGCGACGGGGCAGTTCTTC
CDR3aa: CSVGGQATGQFF

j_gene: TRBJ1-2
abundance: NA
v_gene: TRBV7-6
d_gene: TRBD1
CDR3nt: TGTGCCAGCAGCTATCTACCCGGGACAGACTATGGCTACACCTTC
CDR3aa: CASSYLPGTDYGYTF

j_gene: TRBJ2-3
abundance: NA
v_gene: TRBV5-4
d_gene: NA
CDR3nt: TGTGCCAGCAGAAAGGAGGGTGATACGCAGTATTTT
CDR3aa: CASRKEGDTQYF

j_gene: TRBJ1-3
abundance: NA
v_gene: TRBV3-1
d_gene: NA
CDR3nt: TGTGCCAGCAGCGCGGCCCTCTCTGGAAACACCATATATTTT
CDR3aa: CASSAALSGNTIYF

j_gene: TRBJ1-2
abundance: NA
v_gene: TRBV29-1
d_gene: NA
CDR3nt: TGCAGCGTTGCAGGGGATGGCTACACCTTC
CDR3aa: CSVAGDGYTF

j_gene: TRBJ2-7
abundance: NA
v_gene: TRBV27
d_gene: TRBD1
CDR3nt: TGTGCCAGCAGTTCCCCGGGACAGTTCTACGAGCAGTACTTC
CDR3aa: CASSSPGQFYEQYF

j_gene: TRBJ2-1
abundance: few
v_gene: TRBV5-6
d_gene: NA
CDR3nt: TGTGCCAGCAGTTCTACAGGCTACAATGAGCAGTTCTTC
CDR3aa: CASSSTGYNEQFF